A selection of T cell receptor beta chains follows, all from one sample in a study of T cell clonotyping in hematopoietic cell transplantation. The protocol was immunoSEQ multiplex PCR, while the TCRdb copy is restricted to in-frame clones and leaves out a portion. This sample has about 43,000 clones; 85% occur once, and the top ten carry approximately 2.8%. The source material was peripheral blood mononuclear cells, sampled before stem cell transplant. These receptors all stem from a man aged 60 to 69 with acute myeloid leukemia. Some clones in this sample may be carry-over from other donors' samples. Both conserved end residues are part of each CDR3. A D gene is named only where the DNA matches it firmly. Some rows have no size entry. The others give once, few or many, or a class for an expanded clone.

CDR3: CASRAGTWASYEQYF; DNA: TGCGCCAGCCGCGCGGGGACTTGGGCGTCCTACGAGCAGTACTTC; D: -; V: TRBV4-3; size: -; J: TRBJ2-7
CDR3: CASSQEAASNYGYTF; DNA: TGCGCCAGCAGCCAAGAGGCAGCGTCTAACTATGGCTACACCTTC; D: -; V: TRBV4-1; size: -; J: TRBJ1-2
CDR3: CASTLGVGYFSYGYTF; DNA: TGCGCCAGCACCTTGGGGGTGGGGTACTTTTCCTATGGCTACACCTTC; D: -; V: TRBV5-1; size: -; J: TRBJ1-2
CDR3: CARSRPVGTDTQYF; DNA: TGTGCCAGAAGCAGGCCGGTAGGCACAGATACGCAGTATTTT; D: -; V: TRBV2; size: -; J: TRBJ2-3
CDR3: CASSPSGGSYNSPLHF; DNA: TGTGCCAGCAGCCCCAGTGGGGGCTCCTATAATTCACCCCTCCACTTT; D: -; V: TRBV7-9; size: -; J: TRBJ1-6
CDR3: CASSLLSIPNTEAFF; DNA: TGTGCCAGCAGTTTACTTTCTATCCCGAACACTGAAGCTTTCTTT; D: -; V: TRBV28; size: -; J: TRBJ1-1
CDR3: CASIKSGARGQPQHF; DNA: TGTGCCAGCATTAAATCGGGGGCCCGGGGTCAGCCCCAGCATTTT; D: -; V: TRBV2; size: once; J: TRBJ1-5
CDR3: CASSSTSRGYTF; DNA: TGTGCCAGCAGCTCGACCTCTAGAGGCTACACCTTC; D: -; V: TRBV7-9; size: -; J: TRBJ1-2
CDR3: CASSYGQVQGTEAFF; DNA: TGTGCCAGCAGTTACGGACAGGTACAGGGCACTGAAGCTTTCTTT; D: TRBD1; V: TRBV6-5; size: -; J: TRBJ1-1
CDR3: CASSWTKSSYEQYF; DNA: TGTGCCAGCAGTTGGACTAAGAGCTCCTACGAGCAGTACTTC; D: -; V: TRBV27; size: -; J: TRBJ2-7
CDR3: CASSSPYEQYF; DNA: TGTGCCAGCAGCTCCCCCTACGAGCAGTACTTC; D: -; V: TRBV7-9; size: -; J: TRBJ2-7
CDR3: CASSQSSPLDTEAFF; DNA: TGTGCCAGCAGCCAAAGTTCCCCCCTCGACACTGAAGCTTTCTTT; D: -; V: TRBV16; size: -; J: TRBJ1-1
CDR3: CASSKHRVGYTF; DNA: TGTGCCAGCAGCAAACACAGGGTTGGCTACACCTTC; D: -; V: TRBV7-9; size: -; J: TRBJ1-2